This T cell receptor (beta chain) was obtained from a study of blood T cell repertoires in COVID-19 (dated by TCRdb to the early 2020s). Study-wide context: Samples from collaborators originated in the United States, Italy and Spain and spanned both the acute and convalescent phases of COVID-19. The samples were drawn from two sources: the first 160 participants of the ongoing ImmuneRACE study, and over 1,000 subjects contributed by 6 global collaborators. The dataset comprised deeply sampled blood TCRbeta repertoires from subjects exposed to, actively infected with, or recovered from COVID-19. The repertoires were released in a freely available public database intended as a resource for research on the immune response to SARS-CoV-2. Where available, HLA class I and class II types were obtained from metadata supplied by the sample provider rather than from assay-based typing. The sample metadata nearly always contained a de-identified subject ID, COVID-19 status, age in years and sex. The material from the prospective study consisted of cDNA or gDNA derived from T cells, B-cell-depleted T cells, or PBMCs. Study-wide conclusions, independent of this receptor: The amount of clinical and demographic metadata varied by source and participant and was provided uncurated.

The collaborating institutions used their own protocols to collect whole blood in K2EDTA tubes. For TCRbeta analysis, collaborator samples were shipped as frozen whole blood, as isolated PBMCs, or as DNA extracted from either sample type. TCRbeta CDR3 regions were amplified from genomic DNA using the immunoSEQ Assay, a bias-controlled multiplex PCR. Per the authors' processing: Nucleated cell counts per sample were estimated from amplification of reference gene primers within the assay. To quantify the absolute abundance of each unique TCRbeta CDR3 rearrangement, sequence reads were collapsed and filtered. For each sample, productive Simpson clonality was calculated as the square root of Simpson's diversity index across productive rearrangements. Held by TCRdb, this immuneACCESS table contains in-frame sequences only and omits some clones. Under half of the omission traces to an unresolved V gene where checked; the cause of the rest is unknown. V and J calls and clone size are copied from that table; D and trimming were computed from the DNA. In this sample the table shows 55,000 to 90,000 clones, 88% of which occur a single time. The ten largest account for about 1.3% of the sample.

On this clone: Its recognized antigen is unknown. No clone much larger than this one lies a single base away; base qualities are absent.

The sequence was obtained from a human donor in a cohort sampled during active COVID-19. The sequenced sample consisted of peripheral blood.

The CDR3 protein is CASSLQTGSSSPLHF. The nucleotides read TGTGCCAGCAGTTTACAGACAGGGTCGAGTTCACCCCTCCACTTT. Recombination joined TRBV28 with TRBJ1-6; the central 7 bases match TRBD1. Based on the germline V gene, the CDR1 and CDR2 sequences are MDHEN and SYDVKM. Unmatched junction bases come to 7, with V trimmed by 2 bases and J by 9 bases. From the cysteine up to the phenylalanine, the CDR3 has a length of 15 residues. Only the CDR3 region is kept as DNA, spanning 45 bases read in frame from base 1.